This TCR beta chain emerged from a study of cytomegalovirus exposure and HLA in healthy donors (dated by TCRdb to between 2016 and 2019). In terms of the full investigation: According to an earlier analysis of 587 of the donors, about 179 million T cells yielded 95 million to 140 million unique TCR beta sequences and approximately 300 Gb of sequence data. An early release that covered approximately 600 HLA-typed donors contained about 300 gigabases of sequencing data and approximately 85 million unique TCR sequences. Among the roughly 380 genotyped donors, around 81% belonged to the genetic ancestry cluster associated with self-reported Caucasian donors. The study aimed to test whether signatures of past pathogen exposure could be identified by cataloging public T cell receptors. The study used immunosequencing to profile the T cell repertoires of some 600 subjects and linked those repertoires to cytomegalovirus serostatus. Along with the roughly 700-subject first cohort, a separate validation cohort of approximately 110 different subjects was used. To predict cytomegalovirus infection status, the study brought together high-throughput TCR immunosequencing, statistical association of individual TCRs with disease status, and machine learning. In a later analysis, previously published TCR beta repertoires from several hundred donors were re-analyzed and high-resolution HLA genotyping was added so that TCR occurrence patterns could be studied. The later analysis used no new phenotypic data to find candidate immune exposures, relying instead on TCR beta sequences and their occurrence across donors. To decide whether each TCR beta V gene segment behaved as functional or pseudogenic, an earlier analysis of nearly 600 of the donors relied on high-throughput TCR beta sequencing. Donor age, sex, ethnicity and CMV serostatus were collected together with the repertoire data. A later genetic analysis took genome-wide SNP genotypes for 398 of the 666 donors and used that subset as a discovery cohort. All discovery cohort repertoires had been generated on a single sequencing platform. Both class I and class II loci were covered by HLA typing, at four-digit resolution. The number of donors typed differed by locus, with 629-630 for A, B, C, DRB1 and DQB1, about 500 for DQA1, approximately 570 for DPA1, and some 450 for DPB1. Roughly five DR-DQ haplotypes were handled as single units for association and clustering, since linkage in the cohort was strong. Among about 390 genotyped donors of the cohort, an average of roughly 240,000 unique TCR beta nucleotide sequences were sequenced per donor, around 20% of them non-productive. Results the study describes overall, beyond this receptor: A later genetic analysis reported fewer N-insertions in productive TCRs among donors in an Asian-associated ancestry cluster than the 666-donor mean. At a false discovery rate of 0.05, a later analysis linked 16,000 or so TCR beta sequences to specific HLA alleles. The study gave a list of 150 to 200 TCR beta chains associated with cytomegalovirus. A later analysis found that TCR association rates varied across HLA loci, with DRB1 alleles showing the most associated TCRs and HLA-C alleles the fewest. A group of highly shared sequence variants was considered likely to be a technical artifact of the sequencing pipeline. When HLA alleles, especially DR and DQ, strongly co-occurred, attributing TCR associations to individual alleles was difficult. In a later analysis, most CMV-associated TCR beta chains were found to appear HLA-restricted, with HLA associations seemingly driven largely by CMV exposure. The cohort was sequenced for TCR beta chains only, and without alpha or paired-chain data the features that could be detected were limited. Most TCR sequences were observed very rarely across donors, whereas some public TCRs were present in many individuals. Linkage disequilibrium might explain the correlated functional status among segregating V segments, but an unknown experimental factor could not be ruled out. Sequencing depth was assumed to be roughly uniform across donors in the presence/absence analyses, though that assumption may not hold. Immune exposure information for the cohort was limited to CMV serostatus. A later analysis reported that several top co-occurrence clusters appeared linked to parvovirus B19, influenza, CMV and Epstein-Barr virus. Because HLA typing was unavailable for some donors at each locus, only the typed subset was used in association tests. Because counts were too low, around 18 rarely observed V segments, including chromosome 9 orphons, were left out of the earlier analysis of approximately 580 of the donors. In an earlier analysis of some 550 of the donors, most TCR beta V segments were observed in productive rearrangements about 87% or about 30% of the time, broadly matching IMGT annotations. A later analysis found that HLA-associated TCR beta chains were more clonally expanded and had lower generation probabilities than equally common non-associated chains. In vitro tests confirmed that a few of the cytomegalovirus-associated TCR beta chains recognize cytomegalovirus antigens. A later genetic analysis associated a missense DCLRE1C variant with V-gene and J-gene trimming of TCR beta chains, and an independent cohort replicated the association. The authors suggested that the approach could potentially be generalized to other disease states and immunological phenotypes. The classifier was reported to diagnose cytomegalovirus status with high specificity and sensitivity in both the original cohort and the validation cohort. A further reported finding was that TCR beta sequences accurately predicted the HLA-A and HLA-B alleles for most subjects in the first cohort. Some IMGT-functional V segments, including TRBV6-2 and TRBV6-3, could not be told apart with the 87-base-pair reads, so those segments were excluded.

The cohort consisted of 600 to 750 healthy bone marrow donors. All cohort members were sampled while nominally healthy, although unrecorded immune exposures were likely present. The donor tested CMV seronegative and was one of the 352 seronegative cohort members. A peripheral blood sample was collected from each donor, and TCR beta sequencing was performed on peripheral blood mononuclear cells. The Qiagen DNeasy Blood Extraction Kit was used to extract genomic DNA from the blood cell samples. To prepare the library, the immunoSEQ multiplex PCR assay was applied. The multiplex PCR relied on a mix of 60 forward primers for TCR Vbeta segments and 13 reverse primers for TCR Jbeta segments. The CDR3 region of rearranged TCR beta genes was amplified from genomic DNA by a multiplex PCR assay. The Illumina HiSeq System was used to sequence the amplified TCR beta libraries as 87-base-pair reads. In the original analysis: In a later analysis, tens of millions of unique TCR beta chains were counted across the roughly 670 repertoires, and around 10 million of these chains were shared by at least two donors. Raw reads were error-corrected and collapsed into unique sequences by a nearest-neighbor algorithm in which closely related sequences were merged to remove PCR and sequencing errors. Alignment of CDR3 sequences to IMGT reference sequences was used to assign V, D and J gene segments. For a sequence to be retained, a match of at least six nucleotides to both a V gene segment and a J gene segment was required. A rearrangement was called productive if the CDR3 had no stop codons and remained in frame with V and J, and every other rearrangement was called non-productive. Following IMGT convention, CDR3 was defined as the stretch from the second conserved V-encoded cysteine up to the conserved J-encoded phenylalanine. The earlier analysis of about 610 of the donors excluded any sequence lacking an unambiguous match to a single V gene segment. An earlier analysis of several hundred of the donors called V segments functional above 56.7% productive rearrangements and segregating when the between-donor standard deviation exceeded 5%. To diagnose cytomegalovirus status from the catalog of TCR beta chain sequences, a statistical classification framework was built. In a later analysis, TCR nucleotide sequences were compared against IMGT/GENE-DB human TR gene sequences so that V and J genes could be assigned. Using the TCRdist pipeline, a later analysis assigned CDR3 sequences along with most-parsimonious VDJ recombination scenarios. A later analysis defined each TCR beta chain by its CDR3 amino acid sequence plus V-gene family, and excluded reads lacking a unique V-gene family. A later analysis removed nearly 600 highly shared, low-generation-probability nucleotide sequences to deal with suspected cross-contamination and a sequencing artifact. A later analysis calculated a clonal expansion index for each public chain from normalized within-repertoire ranks of inferred template counts. In a later analysis, generation probabilities were computed using a VDJ recombination model fitted to out-of-frame rearrangements, and the results were checked against IGoR. Hypergeometric tests were used in a later analysis to score TCR-TCR, TCR-HLA and TCR-CMV co-occurrence, with a repertoire-size bias correction applied to the TCR pairs. To estimate false discovery rates, a later analysis permuted the HLA or CMV assignments 20 times. In a later analysis, co-occurring TCRs were grouped with DBSCAN, and TCRdist sequence similarity was added when clustering was performed within HLA-allele-positive subsets. Co-occurrence clustering excluded repertoires with fewer than 30,000 or more than 120,000 public chains, plus five with anomalous nucleotide sharing. TCRdb stores this immuneACCESS table with in-frame sequences only. Part of the clones is absent; in the studies checked, under half of the shortfall reflects unresolved V genes, and no reason is known for the rest. V and J calls and clone size are those listed in that table; D and trimming were worked out from the DNA. The sample yields around 170,000 clones; about 80% were counted once. The leading ten clones occupy approximately 1.5% of the sample.

Measured from the cysteine to the phenylalanine, the CDR3 is 14 residues long. Solely the CDR3 DNA is kept, with 42 bases framed from the first base. Between the V and J ends, shortened by 6 bases and 5 bases respectively, the junction contains 16 bases. CDR1 and CDR2 are drawn from the germline V gene: SNHLY, FYNNEI. As to this clone: Its antigen is not yet known. Per-nucleotide qualities are absent, and no much larger clonotype sits a single base away.

Sequenced sample: PBMCs. This TCR came from a man aged 40-50 years in good health and CMV-seronegative. Recombination connected TRBV2 to TRBJ1-2; TRBD1 is a possible D gene, resting on 6 matching bases. The DNA sequence is as follows: TGTGCCAGCAGGTCCGAGGGGGTTTCATATGGCTACACCTTC. It codes for CASRSEGVSYGYTF.